This passage covers 12 T cell receptor beta chains from one sample sequenced in a study of post-analysis software for immune sequencing data. Study-wide results and limits: Roughly five TRBV segments occurring more often in patients than controls included TRBV5-6, TRBV5-1 and TRBV20-1.

These TCRs are of unknown antigen specificity. Unique molecular identifiers had been added to the TCR beta cDNA libraries. Using its own MiXCR run on the PCR reads, TCRdb lists one record per CDR3 protein. This table has roughly 800,000 distinct CDR3 sequences, 35% to 55% appearing once. The material sequenced was blood. The receptors were gathered from a girl aged 10 to 17 with multiple sclerosis.

The chain couples TRBV19 to TRBJ1-5; D perhaps matches TRBD1 (5 bases). Trimming stripped 1 base from V and 5 bases from J, with 9 bases between. From germline, CDR1 is LNHDA and CDR2 SQIVND (reference sequence). CDR3 size: 14 residues. The CDR3 sequence is CASSIVGAHQPQHF. The DNA of the CDR3 is TGTGCCAGTAGTATAGTCGGGGCTCATCAGCCCCAGCATTTT.

The V gene is TRBV27, the J gene TRBJ1-1; a possible D gene is TRBD1 (6 bases). The CDR3 extends over 17 amino acids. V was pared by 2 bases and J by 0 bases, with 16 bases between. From germline, CDR1 is MNHEY and CDR2 SMNVEV (reference sequence). In DNA, the CDR3 is TGTGCCAGCAGTTTAGGGGCCCCGACAGGATTGAACACTGAAGCTTTCTTT. Amino acids: CASSLGAPTGLNTEAFF.

This clonotype was seen a few times. V and J are TRBV4-3 and TRBJ2-7; TRBD2 aligns across 10 bases. With V trimmed by 5 bases and J by 1 base, 8 bases remained unmatched. The CDR3 contains 16 residues. Germline V gene lookup returns CDR1 LGHNA and CDR2 YSLEER. CDR3 sequence reads: CASSSSRLAGSYEQYF. The CDR3 DNA reads as TGCGCCAGCAGCTCCTCCCGACTAGCGGGTTCCTACGAGCAGTACTTC.

This chain connects TRBV12-3 or TRBV12-4 to TRBJ2-7; 8 bases agree with TRBD1. This CDR3 spans 13 amino acids. With V trimmed by 6 bases and J by 6 bases, 7 bases remained unmatched. CDR3 residues: CASRAGGSGEQYF. CDR3 nucleotide sequence: TGTGCCAGCAGAGCAGGGGGCTCAGGCGAGCAGTACTTC.

The rearrangement joins TRBV7-9 to TRBJ2-5; D is unresolved. V gave up 4 bases and J gave up 2 bases, with 14 bases separating them. CDR1 and CDR2 (germline): SEHNR, FQNEAQ (reference sequence). The CDR3 runs 15 residues. CDR3 residues: CASSSPVYGQETQYF. The CDR3 DNA reads as TGTGCCAGCAGCTCCCCGGTGTACGGGCAAGAGACCCAGTACTTC.

This clonotype was counted between two and nine times. The chain recombines TRBV10-3 with TRBJ2-3; no clear D gene. Germline lookup yields CDR1 ENHRY and CDR2 SYGVKD. Between the trimmed V and J ends, which lost 3 bases and 2 bases, there was a span of 12 bases. This CDR3 is 15 amino acids long. CDR3 sequence (DNA): TGTGCCATCAGTGATTTAGTAGCAGCCACAGATACGCAGTATTTT. This codes for CAISDLVAATDTQYF.

V gene TRBV29-1 combines with J gene TRBJ2-2; D perhaps matches TRBD2 (5 bases). Germline V lookup: CDR1 SQVTM, CDR2 ANQGSEA. This CDR3 spans 15 amino acids. Trimming pared 4 bases from V and 1 base from J, leaving 13 bases between. CDR3 bases: TGCAGCGTTGCAGGCGGGCTTATGAACACCGGGGAGCTGTTTTTT. Amino acids: CSVAGGLMNTGELFF.

V is TRBV29-1 and J is TRBJ1-5; no clear D gene. The CDR3 has 13 amino acids. Germline V lookup: CDR1 SQVTM, CDR2 ANQGSEA. V was cut by 4 bases and J by 3 bases, with 10 bases left in between. CDR3 protein: CSVARADNQPQHF. In nucleotides, the CDR3 is TGCAGCGTTGCAAGGGCAGACAATCAGCCCCAGCATTTT.

V usage is TRBV24-1 and J usage is TRBJ2-1, with TRBD2 matching over 15 bases. V dropped 7 bases and J dropped 2; count of bases not matched to a gene: 2. Germline CDR1 KGHDR, CDR2 SFDVKD. The CDR3 totals 16 residues. The CDR3 loop is CATSGTSGRPYNEQFF. The DNA of the CDR3 is TGTGCCACCAGCGGGACTAGCGGGAGGCCCTACAATGAGCAGTTCTTC.

The rearrangement uses TRBV6-5 and TRBJ1-1; 12 bases agree with TRBD1. V shed 5 bases, J shed 6 bases, and the junction held 10 bases outside the gene matches. Per germline, CDR1 MNHEY and CDR2 SVGAGI. This CDR3 is built from 16 residues. The DNA for the CDR3 is TGTGCCAGCAGTCCGGCAGGGACAGGGGGCTTTGCTGAAGCTTTCTTT. Translation: CASSPAGTGGFAEAFF.

Points on this clonotype: The junction differs from germline at one of its ends, possibly a read error. The CDR3 loop is CASSSRTGAHYGYTF. The DNA for the CDR3 is TGTGCCAGCAGCTCAAGAACAGGGGCACATTATGGTTACACCTTC. V usage is TRBV7-2 and J usage is TRBJ1-2; 7 positions match TRBD1. Germline V gene data show CDR1 as SGHTA and CDR2 as FQGNSA. The CDR3 length is 15 residues.

The V call is TRBV20-1, the J call TRBJ1-2; D gene ambiguous. V was shortened by 6 bases and J by 0 bases, with 20 bases between the two germline ends. Germline V gene lookup returns CDR1 DFQATT and CDR2 SNEGSKA (reference sequence). This CDR3 comprises 16 residues. CDR3 sequence: CSASRVEAATNYGYTF. DNA for the CDR3: TGCAGTGCGTCGAGGGTGGAGGCAGCTACTAACTATGGCTACACCTTC.